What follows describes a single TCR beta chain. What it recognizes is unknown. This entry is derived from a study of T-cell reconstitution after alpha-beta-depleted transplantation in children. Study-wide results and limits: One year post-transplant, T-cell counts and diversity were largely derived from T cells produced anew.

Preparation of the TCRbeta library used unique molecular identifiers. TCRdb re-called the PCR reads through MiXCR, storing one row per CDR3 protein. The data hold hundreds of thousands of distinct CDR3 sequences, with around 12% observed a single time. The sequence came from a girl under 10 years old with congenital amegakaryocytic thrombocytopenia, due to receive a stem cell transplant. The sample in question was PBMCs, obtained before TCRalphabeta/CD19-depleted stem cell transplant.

The CDR3: CASPTAQGQQYF. As DNA, the CDR3 is TGTGCCAGCCCCACGGCCCAGGGACAGCAGTACTTC. This chain uses TRBV28 with TRBJ2-7; possibly TRBD1 or TRBD2 for D (5 bases each). The CDR3 is 12 residues long. V was cut by 8 bases and J by 8 bases, with 16 bases left in between. CDR1 is MDHEN, CDR2 SYDVKM, per germline. The full variable domain, rest sourced from reference TRBV28 and TRBJ2-7, is DVKVTQSSRYLVKRTGEKVFLECVQDMDHENMFWYRQDPGLGLRLIYFSYDVKMKEKGDIPEGYSVSREKKERFSLILESASTNQTSMYLCASPTAQGQQYFGPGTRLTVT.